The TCR beta chain described here comes from a study of T cells in Graves' hyperthyroidism and ophthalmopathy. Regions amplified from RNA transcripts were the TCR beta CDR3 regions. Using the HTBI primer set, a first-round RT-PCR was run on the TCR CDR3. From the multiplex PCR reads, TCRdb called clonotypes with MiXCR, one entry per CDR3 protein. The table has around 250,000 distinct CDR3 sequences, less than 20% seen once; the top ten hold 25% to 30%. This clonotype has a count of ten or more. This CDR3 contains 14 residues. Between the trimmed V and J ends, which lost 5 bases and 10 bases, there was a span of 15 bases. CDR1 PRHDT and CDR2 FYEKMQ come from the germline V gene (reference sequence).

The sequenced sample consisted of blood. The rearrangement links TRBV13 to TRBJ1-6, with D uncertain. The clonotype comes from a woman aged 18-30 years with Graves' ophthalmopathy. The CDR3 loop reads CASSVRGIGSPLHF. DNA of the CDR3: TGTGCCAGCAGCGTGAGAGGTATAGGGTCACCCCTCCACTTT. The full variable domain, its missing parts supplied by reference TRBV13 and TRBJ1-6, is AAGVIQSPRHLIKEKRETATLKCYPIPRHDTVYWYQQGPGQDPQFLISFYEKMQSDKGSIPDRFSAQQFSDYHSELNMSSLELGDSALYFCASSVRGIGSPLHFGNGTRLTVT.